This T cell receptor beta chain was sequenced in a study of siplizumab effects on memory and regulatory T cells (dated by TCRdb to the late 2010s). Broadly, across the study: The study examined how the anti-CD2 antibody siplizumab affects alloreactive T-cell subsets in allogeneic mixed lymphocyte reactions built from human PBMCs.

Library generation was performed with the immunoSEQ multiplex PCR assay. Around 10^5 TCR templates per sample were assayed by the deep sequencing platform. Genomic DNA extracted from sorted T cells was used for TCRbeta CDR3 sequencing. For the original study's pipeline: The R programming language was used for clonal analysis of TCRbeta CDR3 data. Alloreactive CD4+ and CD8+ clones were identified by comparing unstimulated samples to CFSE-low samples taken after the reaction. Regulatory or non-regulatory origin was assigned to alloreactive CD4+ clones by matching of sequences to sorted unstimulated Treg and non-Treg repertoires. Here the immuneACCESS table is served through TCRdb, limited to in-frame sequences with V and J called. Missing clones are a known gap in these copies; in checked studies unresolved V genes cover under half, and the rest lacks a known reason. The V and J calls and clone size were taken over from that table, and D and trimming were inferred from the DNA. This sample has some 46,000 clones in its table, and over 85% of those were observed once. The ten largest make up approximately 17% of the sample.

As regards this clone: Its antigen is unknown. No base quality values were provided; no much bigger clone lies one nucleotide off.

TCRbeta CDR3 sequencing was performed on sorted unstimulated T cells and on proliferating T cells recovered from mixed lymphocyte reactions. Fresh whole blood from fewer than 11 HLA-typed healthy donors was used to isolate PBMCs. Broader findings and caveats from the paper: The cumulative frequency of alloreactive sequences that could be traced back to unstimulated CD4+ memory T cells was significantly reduced by siplizumab. Whether proliferating Tregs from siplizumab cultures actually had suppressive function was not functionally confirmed. Unstimulated naive T cells appeared more diverse than memory T cells, and naive cells seemed to contribute substantially to the alloresponse. Among mappable alloreactive CD4+ clones, an average Treg-derived fraction of around 71% was observed with siplizumab, compared with more than 25% in control reactions. A naive or memory phenotype could not be assigned to roughly 75-95% of proliferating CD4+ or CD8+ clones. Because sequences below about 10^-5 frequency were poorly captured, only a minor fraction of alloreactive clones could be mapped to unstimulated subsets.

CDR1 and CDR2 were assigned from the germline V gene as SGHAT and FQNNGV. The CDR3 goes from the cysteine to the phenylalanine over 14 residues. Kept here is only the CDR3 DNA, which spans 42 bases and is read in frame from base 1. V is clipped by 4 bases and J by 9 bases, and the sequence between their germline boundaries is 19 bases long. Sequencing used CD8+ T cells sorted from blood. This clonotype originated in a human donor in good health. The chain employs TRBV11-2 and TRBJ2-7; TRBD1 is a possible D gene, resting on 7 matching bases. This receptor carries the CDR3 CASSSAGTEGPQYF. The sequenced DNA is TGTGCCAGCAGCTCTGCGGGGACAGAAGGCCCGCAGTACTTC.